This entry describes one T cell receptor beta chain. Its antigen is not known. The record originates from a study of cytomegalovirus exposure and HLA in healthy donors. Germline V gene sequence: CDR1 MNHEY, CDR2 SVGAGI. V lost 3 bases, J lost 4 bases, and 9 bases lay in between. CDR3 length: 13 residues. The PCR contained 60 Vbeta and 13 Jbeta primers. The data were produced by immunoSEQ multiplex PCR, yet TCRdb's version contains in-frame clones alone and is incomplete. The profile shows about 160,000 clones, 80% to 90% of them singletons. Regarding the study as a whole: In presence/absence analyses, roughly uniform sequencing depth across donors was assumed. What was likely a sequencing artifact was a cluster of highly shared sequence variants. A later analysis associated 15,000 or so TCR beta sequences with HLA alleles at a 0.05 false discovery rate. It emerged from a later analysis that several of the most significant clusters appeared to be linked to common viral pathogens.

The chain links TRBV6-5 to TRBJ1-2, with D perhaps TRBD1 (5 bases). The receptor was derived from a man in his forties or fifties in good health and CMV-seropositive. The sequenced sample was PBMCs. CDR3 residues: CASSYDSIYGYTF. CDR3 DNA: TGTGCCAGCAGTTATGACAGTATCTATGGCTACACCTTC.